Listed below are T cell receptor beta chains from one sample, sequenced in a study of regulatory T cells in long-lasting Graves disease. TCRdb itself ran the multiplex PCR reads through MiXCR, one entry per CDR3 protein. This table holds about 470,000 distinct CDR3 sequences, about a fifth found once. This sample comprised peripheral blood mononuclear cells (PBMCs), obtained when the disease was refractory, from a patient treated with antithyroid drugs. These receptors originate from a female donor with Graves disease. Both conserved end residues are part of each CDR3. Size is omitted from some rows. Given values are once, few, many or a class for expanded clones.

>TRBV25-1|many
CASSWQGDNQPQHF
>TRBV20-1|.
CSALPGLGAIQYF
>TRBV2|few
CASPRGVTDTQYF
>TRBV7-3|.
CASFTTAIPKQGASGNTIYF
>TRBV24-1|many
CATSDGSGSGEQYF
>TRBV9|.
CASSGQLAYEQYF
>TRBV28|many
CASSWTGVQPQHF
>TRBV5-1|.
CASSPGGIVTGELFF
>TRBV28|many
CASSPVRDREEGYTF
>TRBV11-2|.
CASSSAGGPSTEQYF
>TRBV19|.
CASSIAGFGQSYEQYF
>TRBV5-5|.
CASSLLRDSYGYTF
>TRBV12-3/TRBV12-4|many
CASSLMGPYEQYF
>TRBV5-5|few
CASSFGGRPYF
>TRBV11-1|.
CASSVYPGSEQYF
>TRBV19|many
CASSIQRRETQYF
>TRBV3-1|once
CASSPRTGGGPEHTGELFF
>TRBV7-9|.
CASSLPWTGSSYNEQFF
>TRBV5-4|.
CASSILPLPGELFF
>TRBV10-3|few
CAISESLDQTQPQHF
>TRBV10-3|few
CAISESIGTTTAYGYTF
>TRBV12-3/TRBV12-4|.
CASSQTRVGNQPQHF
>TRBV3-1|.
CASSQSDEREQFF
>TRBV25-1|few
CASSEPRTGPGETQYF
>TRBV6-1|many
CASTSSFRDSAYEQYF
>TRBV6-1|few
CASSYAANTGELFF
>TRBV7-2|few
CASSFVLAGGPGEQYF
>TRBV10-3|many
CAISESENYGYTF
>TRBV19|few
CASSKSSSGRSSYEQYF
>TRBV2|many
CASSDADNYGYTF
>TRBV2|many
CASSEGDGQEKLFF
>TRBV7-9|few
CASSPRQGADYGYTF
>TRBV28|many
CASSYGANTEAFF
>TRBV30|.
CAWSTVQLAEKLFF
>TRBV12-3/TRBV12-4|many
CASSLRQGAGEQYF
>TRBV7-9|.
CASSPNGGGGETQYF
>TRBV2|many
CASSVGAEFYGYTF
>TRBV9|.
CASSGFVDSPKGINYGYTF
>TRBV2|many
CASSRDYGYTF
>TRBV13|.
CASSLSLRTASNEQYF
>TRBV19|few
CASSIQGRAREKLFF
>TRBV6-5|few
CASSYMGVELFF
>TRBV20-1|.
CSARPSYNEQFF
>TRBV5-6|.
CASSFRVGSTEAFF
>TRBV12-5|many
CASGLLGGTDTQYF
>TRBV18|few
CASSNQEGSVYEQYF
>TRBV7-2|.
CASSLGGFGGELFF
>TRBV12-3/TRBV12-4|.
CASRQGQNQETQYF
>TRBV19|.
CASKNMNTEAFF
>TRBV5-1|.
CASSLDGTQPQHF